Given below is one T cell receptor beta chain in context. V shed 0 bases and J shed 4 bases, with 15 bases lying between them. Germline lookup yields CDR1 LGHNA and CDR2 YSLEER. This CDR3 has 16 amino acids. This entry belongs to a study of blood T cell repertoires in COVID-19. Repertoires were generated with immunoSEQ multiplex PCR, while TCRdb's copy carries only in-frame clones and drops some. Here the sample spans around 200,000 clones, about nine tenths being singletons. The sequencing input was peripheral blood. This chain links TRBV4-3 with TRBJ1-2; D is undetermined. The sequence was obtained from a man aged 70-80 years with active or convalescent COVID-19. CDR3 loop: CASSQDSPGLAYGYTF. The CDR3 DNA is TGCGCCAGCAGCCAAGATTCCCCAGGATTGGCCTATGGCTACACCTTC.